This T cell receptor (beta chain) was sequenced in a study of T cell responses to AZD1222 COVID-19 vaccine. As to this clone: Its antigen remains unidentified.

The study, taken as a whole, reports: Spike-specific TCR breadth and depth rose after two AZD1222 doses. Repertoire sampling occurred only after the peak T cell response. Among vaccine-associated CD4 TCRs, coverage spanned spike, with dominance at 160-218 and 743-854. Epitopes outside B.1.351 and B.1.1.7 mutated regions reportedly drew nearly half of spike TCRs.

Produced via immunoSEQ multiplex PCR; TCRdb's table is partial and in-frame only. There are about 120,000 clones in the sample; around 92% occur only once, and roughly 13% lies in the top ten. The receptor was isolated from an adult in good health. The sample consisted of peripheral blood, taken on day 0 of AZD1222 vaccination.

CDR3 nucleotide sequence: TGTGCCAGCAGTAACCTCCCGGACACTGAAGCTTTCTTT. Protein product: CASSNLPDTEAFF. The chain couples TRBV7-2 to TRBJ1-1, with D unclear. Germline V gene lookup returns CDR1 SGHTA and CDR2 FQGNSA. This CDR3 is 13 amino acids long. The V gene lost 6 bases and the J gene lost 3 bases, with 11 bases spanning the gap.